This T cell receptor beta chain was profiled in a study of control samples from healthy donors and cancer patients. The table came from immunoSEQ multiplex PCR; TCRdb's copy has only in-frame clones and leaves some out. The data contain some 130,000 clones, about nine tenths of them singletons. Germline V gene lookup returns CDR1 SGHNT and CDR2 YYREEE (reference sequence). The CDR3 contains 16 residues. Trimming cost V 3 bases and J 1 base; bases outside gene matches: 9. This sequence joins TRBV5-4 and TRBJ2-5, with 7 bases matching TRBD1. Sequenced input: blood. The receptor was derived from a woman in her forties or fifties in good health. Here the CDR3 DNA reads TGTGCCAGCAGCTCGATTAACAGGGGAACCCAAGAGACCCAGTACTTC. It translates to CASSSINRGTQETQYF.